Presented here are 31 T cell receptor beta chains from one specimen sequenced in a study of cytomegalovirus exposure and HLA in healthy donors. The method was immunoSEQ multiplex PCR; TCRdb's version includes in-frame clones alone and lacks a portion of them. The sample shows 300,000 to 400,000 clones, approximately 85% of them seen only once. The sequencing sample was made of PBMCs. The source of these receptors is a man aged 30 to 45 in good health and CMV-seronegative.

The V gene is TRBV14, the J gene TRBJ1-4; 8 bases agree with TRBD1. The CDR3 has 15 amino acids. V lost 0 bases to trimming and J lost 8 bases; unmatched junction nucleotides: 5. Germline values: CDR1 SGHDN, CDR2 FVKESK. CDR3 sequence (DNA): TGTGCCAGCAGCCAAGATGGACAGGGATTCGAAAAACTGTTTTTT. Its translation is CASSQDGQGFEKLFF.

This chain uses TRBV5-1 with TRBJ2-2; D not resolved. V lost 5 bases to trimming and J lost 7 bases, with 6 bases between them. This CDR3 comprises 11 residues. The germline gives CDR1 SGHRS, CDR2 YFSETQ. CDR3 coding DNA: TGCGCCAGCAGTGGGCGCGGGGAGCTGTTTTTT. Protein product: CASSGRGELFF.

The J gene is TRBJ1-6, the V gene TRBV5-4; 7 nucleotides line up with TRBD1. The CDR3 consists of 16 residues. Trimming cost V 1 base and J 11 bases; bases outside gene matches: 12. Germline values: CDR1 SGHNT, CDR2 YYREEE (reference sequence). CDR3 residues: CASSLLEGEQGPPLHF. CDR3 DNA: TGTGCCAGCAGCTTGCTGGAAGGAGAACAGGGGCCACCCCTCCACTTT.

V and J are TRBV5-4 and TRBJ1-2, with TRBD1 matching over 11 bases. Germline trimming cut 3 bases from V and 4 bases from J; bases unmatched to any gene: 5. CDR1 SGHNT and CDR2 YYREEE come from the germline V gene (reference sequence). The CDR3 is 15 amino acids. CDR3 protein: CASSSGQGASYGYTF. CDR3 coding DNA: TGTGCCAGCAGCTCTGGACAGGGGGCGAGCTATGGCTACACCTTC.

This rearrangement joins TRBV19 to TRBJ1-6, with 7 nucleotides matching TRBD1. CDR1 is LNHDA and CDR2 is SQIVND in the germline V gene (reference sequence). Trimming took 3 bases from V and 6 from J; bases not matched to a gene: 8. There are 16 residues in the CDR3. The CDR3 loop is CASSIKTGQFNSPLHF. CDR3 DNA: TGTGCCAGTAGTATCAAGACGGGACAGTTTAATTCACCCCTCCACTTT.

V gene TRBV5-8 combines with J gene TRBJ2-7; 7 nucleotides line up with TRBD2. The V gene's germline CDR1 is SGHTS and CDR2 YDEGEE. The length of the CDR3 is 13 residues. V gave up 4 bases and J gave up 3 bases; unmatched junction bases: 4. CDR3 in DNA: TGTGCCAGCAGCCCCCGGGGGGTCTACGAGCAGTACTTC. Amino acids: CASSPRGVYEQYF. Variable domain in full (rest from reference TRBV5-8 and TRBJ2-7): EAGVTQSPTHLIKTRGQQATLRCSPISGHTSVYWYQQALGLGLQFLLWYDEGEERNRGNFPPRFSGRQFPNYSSELNVNALELEDSALYLCASSPRGVYEQYFGPGTRLTVT.

This chain joins TRBV10-2 and TRBJ2-7, with 8 nucleotides matching TRBD2. Germline loops: CDR1 WSHSY, CDR2 SAAADI. V lost 6 bases, J lost 4 bases, and 5 bases stayed unmatched. The CDR3 runs to 13 residues. CDR3 in DNA: TGCGCCAGCAGGGAAGCGGGGGAATACGAGCAGTACTTC. Encoded protein: CASREAGEYEQYF.

V is TRBV7-9 and J is TRBJ1-2; D may be TRBD1 (5 bases). There are 16 residues in the CDR3. Germline lookup yields CDR1 SEHNR and CDR2 FQNEAQ (reference sequence). Trimming cost V 3 bases and J 0 bases, with 14 bases left between them. CDR3: CASSFGGTTANYGYTF. In DNA form, the CDR3 reads TGTGCCAGCAGCTTCGGGGGGACGACGGCTAACTATGGCTACACCTTC.

The chain carries TRBV6-6 and TRBJ2-7, with D perhaps TRBD1 (6 bases). Germline assignment: CDR1 MNHNY and CDR2 SVGAGI (reference sequence). The CDR3 consists of 14 residues. The ends were cut back, 2 bases at V and 2 bases at J, with 10 bases in the middle. This chain's CDR3 is CASSYLQGTYEQYF. CDR3 bases: TGTGCCAGCAGTTACCTTCAGGGGACCTACGAGCAGTACTTC.

This rearrangement joins TRBV5-8 to TRBJ1-5; D gene uncertain. CDR3 length: 14 amino acids. CDR1 SGHTS and CDR2 YDEGEE come from the germline V gene. The CDR3 nucleotides read TGTGCTACCAACCCCGTCTATAGCAATCAGCCCCAGCATTTT. Encoded protein: CATNPVYSNQPQHF.

In its sample, this clone was seen once. One end of the junction fails to match germline, which may point to a read error. This sequence joins TRBV5-4 and TRBJ2-5; 9 bases align to TRBD2. Germline-derived CDR1 and CDR2 are SGHNT and YYREEE (reference sequence). The CDR3 loop spans 14 amino acids. CDR3 sequence: CASSLGLAAETQYF. In DNA, the CDR3 is TGTGCCAGCAGTTTGGGACTAGCTGCAGAGACCCAGTACTTC.

The chain couples TRBV18 to TRBJ1-4; weak D call: TRBD1 (5 bases). The germline CDR1 and CDR2 sequences are KGHSH and LQKENI. The CDR3 runs 18 residues. V was trimmed by 3 bases and J by 8 bases, leaving 25 bases between them. Written as DNA, the CDR3 is TGTGCCAGCTCACCCACTTCCAAGCCCTCCAGGGATGGGGAAAAACTGTTTTTT. As protein: CASSPTSKPSRDGEKLFF.

The V gene is TRBV4-1, the J gene TRBJ1-1, with 7 bases fitting TRBD1. Germline V gene lookup returns CDR1 MGHRA and CDR2 YSYEKL. The CDR3 spans 18 residues. The V gene end was trimmed by 0 bases and the J gene end by 8 bases; junction bases not matched to a gene: 18. The CDR3 region has the DNA TGCGCCAGCAGCCAAGATCTTTATTCCCGGGACAGTCAACTCGAAGCTTTCTTT. This translates into CASSQDLYSRDSQLEAFF.

The genes are TRBV4-1 and TRBJ1-1, with 10 bases that match TRBD1. Trimming at V came to 0 bases and at J to 3 bases, leaving 10 bases not matched to a gene. The CDR3 length is 18 residues. CDR1 is MGHRA, CDR2 YSYEKL, per germline. Here the CDR3 DNA reads TGCGCCAGCAGCCAAGATCCGGGGACAGGGGTTGGTGACACTGAAGCTTTCTTT. Translating gives CASSQDPGTGVGDTEAFF.

The V call is TRBV9, the J call TRBJ1-5; TRBD1 matches 7 bases. This CDR3 is built from 14 residues. Trimming removed 3 bases from V and 8 bases from J; junction bases left unmatched: 8. The germline gives CDR1 SGDLS, CDR2 YYNGEE. The CDR3 nucleotides read TGTGCCAGCAGCGCCGGACAGGCTGGAAAGCCCCAGCATTTT. Amino acids: CASSAGQAGKPQHF.

The chain has TRBV27 and TRBJ1-6; perhaps TRBD1 as D (5 bases). V lost 3 bases and J 7 bases, leaving 7 bases between the germline ends. This CDR3 is built from 13 residues. CDR1 and CDR2 from the germline V gene are MNHEY and SMNVEV (reference sequence). CDR3 sequence (DNA): TGTGCCAGCAGTTTCAGGGAAAATTCACCCCTCCACTTT. Translating gives CASSFRENSPLHF.

The chain combines TRBV5-6 with TRBJ1-1, with a weak D call TRBD1 (6 bases). V dropped 6 bases and J dropped 1 base, with 13 bases sitting between them. In germline, CDR1 is SGHDT, CDR2 YYEEEE. The CDR3 is made up of 14 amino acids. The CDR3 here is CASTLGTTNTEAFF. The CDR3 nucleotides are TGTGCCAGCACCCTCGGGACAACGAACACTGAAGCTTTCTTT.

The chain has TRBV7-9 and TRBJ2-7, with a weak D call TRBD2 (5 bases). CDR1 is SEHNR, CDR2 FQNEAQ, per germline (reference sequence). Between the trimmed V and J ends, which lost 5 bases and 3 bases, there was a span of 14 bases. There are 14 residues in the CDR3. The CDR3 sequence: CASSPHGDYYEQYF. The CDR3 DNA reads as TGTGCCAGCAGCCCCCACGGGGATTACTACGAGCAGTACTTC.

The rearrangement uses TRBV11-2 and TRBJ2-7; maybe TRBD2 (5 bases). Germline V gene sequence: CDR1 SGHAT, CDR2 FQNNGV. This CDR3 comprises 15 residues. Trimming removed 2 bases from V and 5 bases from J, with 16 bases in between. The CDR3: CASSLRSAGAHEQYF. Written as DNA, the CDR3 is TGTGCCAGCAGCTTACGTAGCGCGGGTGCTCACGAGCAGTACTTC.

The chain joins TRBV5-1 to TRBJ2-5; D unclear. Looked up from germline, CDR1 is SGHRS and CDR2 is YFSETQ. The CDR3 is made up of 13 amino acids. Deletions cut 0 bases from V and 5 bases from J, with 8 bases between. The CDR3 DNA reads TGCGCCAGCAGCTTGGGTCTTCGGGAGACCCAGTACTTC. Its translation is CASSLGLRETQYF.

CDR3 in DNA: TGCAGCGTCCACGACAGGGAAAACCCCTACGAGCAGTACTTC. Protein: CSVHDRENPYEQYF. V gene TRBV29-1 combines with J gene TRBJ2-7; 7 positions match TRBD1. The trim removed 6 bases at V and 2 bases at J, leaving 10 bases unmatched. This CDR3 region has 14 residues. Germline CDR1 reads SQVTM; CDR2 reads ANQGSEA.

V is TRBV6-5 and J is TRBJ1-5, with D perhaps TRBD1 (5 bases). V was pared by 5 bases and J by 6 bases, with 11 bases between. The germline V gene encodes CDR1 MNHEY and CDR2 SVGAGI. The CDR3 runs 13 residues. CDR3 DNA: TGTGCCAGCAGTGGATGGGGGGGTCAGCCCCAGCATTTT. Protein: CASSGWGGQPQHF.

This sequence joins TRBV7-9 and TRBJ2-2; tentative D call: TRBD1 (7 bases). V lost 7 bases and J 2 bases, leaving 17 bases between the germline ends. In germline, CDR1 is SEHNR, CDR2 FQNEAQ (reference sequence). The CDR3 spans 16 residues. The CDR3 sequence: CASTPGGTVNTGELFF. As DNA, the CDR3 is TGTGCCAGCACCCCCGGAGGGACAGTTAACACCGGGGAGCTGTTTTTT.

This chain uses TRBV6-6 with TRBJ1-6; tentative D call: TRBD1 (5 bases). CDR1 is MNHNY, CDR2 SVGAGI, per germline (reference sequence). The CDR3 sequence is 14 residues long. V lost 7 bases and J 5 bases, leaving 12 bases between the germline ends. The CDR3 DNA reads TGTGCCAGCAAAGACAGAGAGAATAATTCACCCCTCCACTTT. This gives the protein CASKDRENNSPLHF.

This clone was seen only once. The chain employs TRBV9 and TRBJ1-2; D remains ambiguous. Germline CDR1 reads SGDLS; CDR2 reads YYNGEE. This CDR3 is built from 15 residues. The V end was cut by 0 bases, the J end by 0 bases, with 9 bases between. In DNA, the CDR3 is TGTGCCAGCAGCGTAGGATACGGGGCTAACTATGGCTACACCTTC. It codes for CASSVGYGANYGYTF.

This rearrangement joins TRBV15 to TRBJ1-2; D unclear. Germline values: CDR1 LNHNV, CDR2 YYDKDF (reference sequence). The V end lost 2 bases, the J end lost 7 bases, and 17 bases lay between the germline ends. The CDR3 length is 15 residues. Here the CDR3 DNA reads TGTGCCACCAGCAGACGCGAGGGTGGGAATCTTGGCTACACCTTC. Translating gives CATSRREGGNLGYTF.

The V and J genes are TRBV29-1 and TRBJ2-5; TRBD1 is a possible D gene (5 bases). With 4 bases removed from V and 3 bases from J, the gap between germline ends came to 6 bases. The germline CDR1 and CDR2 sequences are SQVTM and ANQGSEA. The CDR3 has 11 amino acids. CDR3 residues: CSVAGKETQYF. In DNA form, the CDR3 reads TGCAGCGTTGCAGGGAAAGAGACCCAGTACTTC. Combining the CDR3 with reference TRBV29-1 and TRBJ2-5 gives the whole variable domain SAVISQKPSRDICQRGTSLTIQCQVDSQVTMMFWYRQQPGQSLTLIATANQGSEATYESGFVIDKFPISRPNLTFSTLTVSNMSPEDSSIYLCSVAGKETQYFGPGTRLLVL.

The genes are TRBV4-3 and TRBJ2-7; TRBD2 matches at 8 bases. The CDR3 contains 15 residues. The V segment lost 3 bases and the J segment 3 bases; nucleotides outside the gene matches: 7. Germline V gene sequence: CDR1 LGHNA, CDR2 YSLEER. DNA for the CDR3: TGCGCCAGCAGCCAGACGCGGGGGGCCCTCTACGAGCAGTACTTC. Translation gives CASSQTRGALYEQYF.

The chain couples TRBV4-1 to TRBJ2-5; TRBD2 matches 7 bases. V was clipped by 0 bases and J by 1 base; unmatched bases: 2. There are 15 residues in the CDR3. Germline V gene sequence: CDR1 MGHRA, CDR2 YSYEKL. CDR3 protein: CASSQERLAQETQYF. CDR3 DNA: TGCGCCAGCAGCCAAGAGCGACTAGCCCAAGAGACCCAGTACTTC.

This chain joins TRBV9 and TRBJ2-3; 9 positions agree with TRBD1. This CDR3 has 14 residues. Per germline, CDR1 SGDLS and CDR2 YYNGEE. The J segment lost 3 bases and the V segment lost 4 bases, leaving 3 bases of the junction unmatched. CDR3: CASSLQGATDTQYF. CDR3 DNA: TGTGCCAGCAGCTTACAGGGGGCTACAGATACGCAGTATTTT.

The chain couples TRBV19 to TRBJ2-4; a weak D match, TRBD2 (7 bases). This CDR3 is built from 13 residues. The germline V gene has CDR1 LNHDA and CDR2 SQIVND (reference sequence). The ends were cut back, 4 bases at V and 8 bases at J, with 12 bases in the middle. The CDR3 DNA sequence: TGTGCCAGTAGTAACCGGGGGGCAGACATTCAGTACTTC. This encodes CASSNRGADIQYF.